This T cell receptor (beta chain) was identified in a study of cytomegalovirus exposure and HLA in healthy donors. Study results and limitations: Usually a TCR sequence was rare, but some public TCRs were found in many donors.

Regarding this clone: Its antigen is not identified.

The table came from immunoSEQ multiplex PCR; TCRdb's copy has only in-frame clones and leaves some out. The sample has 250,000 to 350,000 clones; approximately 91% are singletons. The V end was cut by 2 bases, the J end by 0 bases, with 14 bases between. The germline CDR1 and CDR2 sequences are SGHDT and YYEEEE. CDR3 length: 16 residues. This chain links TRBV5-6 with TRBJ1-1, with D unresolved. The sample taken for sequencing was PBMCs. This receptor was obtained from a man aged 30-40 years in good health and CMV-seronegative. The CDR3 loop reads CASSFRSVPLNTEAFF. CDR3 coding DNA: TGTGCCAGCAGCTTTCGGTCGGTACCGCTGAACACTGAAGCTTTCTTT.